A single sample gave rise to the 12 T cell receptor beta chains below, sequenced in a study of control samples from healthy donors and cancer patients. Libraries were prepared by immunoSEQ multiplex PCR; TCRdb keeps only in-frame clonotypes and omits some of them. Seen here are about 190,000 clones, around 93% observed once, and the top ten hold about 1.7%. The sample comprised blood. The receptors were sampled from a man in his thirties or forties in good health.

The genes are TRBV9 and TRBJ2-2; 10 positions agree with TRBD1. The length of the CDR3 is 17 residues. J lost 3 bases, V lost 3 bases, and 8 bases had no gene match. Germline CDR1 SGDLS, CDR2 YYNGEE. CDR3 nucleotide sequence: TGTGCCAGCAGCGCTCCGGGACAGGGGTTATACACCGGGGAGCTGTTTTTT. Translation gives CASSAPGQGLYTGELFF.

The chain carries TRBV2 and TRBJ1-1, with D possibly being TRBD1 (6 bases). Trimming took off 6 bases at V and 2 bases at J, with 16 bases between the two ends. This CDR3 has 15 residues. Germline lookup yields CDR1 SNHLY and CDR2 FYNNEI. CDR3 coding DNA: TGTGCCAGCAGACAGGGCCAAAAACTAAACACTGAAGCTTTCTTT. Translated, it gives CASRQGQKLNTEAFF.

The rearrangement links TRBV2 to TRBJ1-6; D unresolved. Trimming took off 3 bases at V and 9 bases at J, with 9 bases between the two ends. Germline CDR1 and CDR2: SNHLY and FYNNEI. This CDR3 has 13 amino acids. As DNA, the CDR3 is TGTGCCAGCAGTGAGATGGGGAGTTCACCCCTCCACTTT. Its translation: CASSEMGSSPLHF.

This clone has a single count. CDR3 nucleotides: TGTGCCAGCACAACCTCTAGTAATTCACCCCTCCACTTT. This sequence encodes CASTTSSNSPLHF. V is TRBV3-1 (or the pseudogene TRBV3-2) and J is TRBJ1-6; D ambiguous. Trimming pared 7 bases from V and 6 bases from J, leaving 10 bases between. The CDR3 contains 13 residues. CDR1 is LGHDT and CDR2 is YNNKEL in the germline V gene (reference sequence).

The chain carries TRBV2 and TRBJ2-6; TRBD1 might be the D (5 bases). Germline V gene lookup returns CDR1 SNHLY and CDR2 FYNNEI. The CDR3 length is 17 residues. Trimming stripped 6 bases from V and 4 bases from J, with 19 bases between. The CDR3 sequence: CASRISTVLWGANVLTF. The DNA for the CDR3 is TGTGCCAGCAGAATATCGACAGTTCTCTGGGGGGCCAACGTCCTGACTTTC.

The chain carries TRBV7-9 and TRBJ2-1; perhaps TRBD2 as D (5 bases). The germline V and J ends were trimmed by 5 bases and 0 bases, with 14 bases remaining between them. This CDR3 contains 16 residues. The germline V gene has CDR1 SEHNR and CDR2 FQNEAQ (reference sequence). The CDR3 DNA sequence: TGTGCCAGCAGCGGAGAGCGGTCGCCCTCCTACAATGAGCAGTTCTTC. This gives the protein CASSGERSPSYNEQFF.

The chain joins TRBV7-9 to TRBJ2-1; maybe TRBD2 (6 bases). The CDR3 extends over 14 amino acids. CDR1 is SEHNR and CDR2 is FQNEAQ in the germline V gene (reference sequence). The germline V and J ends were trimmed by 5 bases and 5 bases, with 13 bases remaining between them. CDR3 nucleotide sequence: TGTGCCAGCAGCATAGGCGGGGCTGACAATGAGCAGTTCTTC. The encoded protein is CASSIGGADNEQFF. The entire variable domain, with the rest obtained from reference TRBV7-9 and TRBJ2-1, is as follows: DTGVSQNPRHKITKRGQNVTFRCDPISEHNRLYWYRQTLGQGPEFLTYFQNEAQLEKSRLLSDRFSAERPKGSFSTLEIQRTEQGDSAMYLCASSIGGADNEQFFGPGTRLTVL.

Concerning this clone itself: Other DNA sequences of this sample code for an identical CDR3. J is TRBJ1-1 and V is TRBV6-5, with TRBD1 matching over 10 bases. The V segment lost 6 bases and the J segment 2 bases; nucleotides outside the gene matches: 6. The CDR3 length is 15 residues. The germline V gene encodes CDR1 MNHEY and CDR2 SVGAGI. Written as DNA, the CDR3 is TGTGCCAGCAGCCGGGACAGGGGTTTAAACACTGAAGCTTTCTTT. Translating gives CASSRDRGLNTEAFF.

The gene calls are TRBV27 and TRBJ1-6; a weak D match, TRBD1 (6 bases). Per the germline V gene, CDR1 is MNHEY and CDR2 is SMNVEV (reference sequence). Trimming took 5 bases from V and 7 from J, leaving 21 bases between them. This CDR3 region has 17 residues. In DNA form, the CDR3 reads TGTGCCAGCAGTGCCCTGGACAGAGGAAAAGAAAATTCACCCCTCCACTTT. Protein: CASSALDRGKENSPLHF.

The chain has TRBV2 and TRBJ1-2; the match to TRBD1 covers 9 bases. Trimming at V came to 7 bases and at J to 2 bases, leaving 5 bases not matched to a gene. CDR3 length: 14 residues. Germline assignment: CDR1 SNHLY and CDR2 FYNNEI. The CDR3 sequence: CASIKDRGNYGYTF. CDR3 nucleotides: TGTGCCAGCATCAAGGACAGGGGCAACTATGGCTACACCTTC.

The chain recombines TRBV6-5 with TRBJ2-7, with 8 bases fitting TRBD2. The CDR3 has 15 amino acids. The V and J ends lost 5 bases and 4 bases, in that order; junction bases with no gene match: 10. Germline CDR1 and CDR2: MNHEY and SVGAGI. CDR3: CASSLRLAYAYEQYF. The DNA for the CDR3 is TGTGCCAGCAGTCTGAGACTAGCGTACGCTTACGAGCAGTACTTC.

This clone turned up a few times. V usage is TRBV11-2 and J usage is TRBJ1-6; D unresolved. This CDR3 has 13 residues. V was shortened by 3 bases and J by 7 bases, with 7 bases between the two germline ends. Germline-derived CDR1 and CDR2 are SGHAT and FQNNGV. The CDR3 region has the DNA TGTGCCAGCAGCTTGGGGTTAAATTCACCCCTCCACTTT. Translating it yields CASSLGLNSPLHF. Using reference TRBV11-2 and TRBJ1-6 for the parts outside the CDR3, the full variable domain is EAGVAQSPRYKIIEKRQSVAFWCNPISGHATLYWYQQILGQGPKLLIQFQNNGVVDDSQLPKDRFSAERLKGVDSTLKIQPAKLEDSAVYLCASSLGLNSPLHFGNGTRLTVT.